The following is a T cell receptor (beta chain) sequence with its context. Its antigen is unknown. The data were taken from a study of shared clonotypes between healthy human individuals. On the study more broadly: CD4 naive and memory got three plates each, CD8 naive two, CD8 memory one.

From germline, CDR1 is SEHNR and CDR2 FQNEAQ (reference sequence). The CDR3 extends over 11 amino acids. Produced via immunoSEQ multiplex PCR; TCRdb's table is partial and in-frame only. The table lists 2 million to 2.5 million clones, about 90% of them singletons. Study-level points and caveats: Among non-shared clonotypes, generation probabilities were lower than among those shared by all four donors.

The chain couples TRBV7-9 to TRBJ2-5, with unresolved D. The DNA end favors TRBJ2-7, so the J call may be wrong. This clonotype was obtained from a young man in good health. Some clones in this sample may be carry-over from other donors' samples. Sequenced sample: naive CD4+ T cells from PBMCs. Subset here: CD45RA+ positively selected. The CDR3, as DNA: TGTGCCAGCAGCTTACGAGACGAGCAGTACTTC. This encodes CASSLRDEQYF.